Listed below are T cell receptor beta chains from one sample, sequenced in a study of T cell responses to AZD1222 COVID-19 vaccine. Produced via immunoSEQ multiplex PCR; TCRdb's table is partial and in-frame only. The sample consists of 150,000 to 200,000 clones, approximately 92% of them appearing once. The specimen comprised peripheral blood, sampled 28 days after the second dose of the MenACWY control vaccine. The origin of the receptors is an adult who received the MenACWY meningococcal vaccine as a control. The CDR3 runs from the conserved cysteine through the conserved F or W. D genes are given only for firm matches. Size is stated for part of the rows, as once, few or many counts, or as a class when the clone is expanded.

TRBV10-1	NA	TRBJ2-1	NA	CASSEGGDGYNEQFF	TGCGCCAGCAGTGAAGGAGGAGACGGGTACAATGAGCAGTTCTTC
TRBV4-2	NA	TRBJ2-2	NA	CASSQVTGELFF	TGTGCCAGCAGCCAGGTGACCGGGGAGCTGTTTTTT
TRBV5-6	TRBD1	TRBJ2-3	NA	CASSSPSGGQGVPDTQYF	TGTGCCAGCAGCTCCCCAAGTGGAGGACAGGGGGTACCAGATACGCAGTATTTT
TRBV28	NA	TRBJ1-1	once	CASTPPVTDGNTEAFF	TGTGCCAGCACCCCCCCCGTGACCGATGGGAACACTGAAGCTTTCTTT
TRBV2	NA	TRBJ2-4	NA	CASSELGPSSYF	TGTGCCAGCAGTGAACTAGGACCTTCTTCTTACTTC
TRBV9	NA	TRBJ1-1	NA	CASSVGGVNTEAFF	TGTGCCAGCAGCGTAGGGGGGGTGAACACTGAAGCTTTCTTT
TRBV19	NA	TRBJ2-5	NA	CASSSLGMETQYF	TGTGCCAGTAGTTCACTAGGGATGGAGACCCAGTACTTC
TRBV11-3	NA	TRBJ2-1	NA	CASSQRLGGPGVGEQFF	TGTGCCAGCAGCCAAAGGTTGGGCGGGCCCGGGGTCGGGGAGCAGTTCTTC
TRBV6-2/TRBV6-3	NA	TRBJ2-1	once	CASSHPNEQFF	TGTGCCAGCAGCCATCCCAATGAGCAGTTCTTC
TRBV5-1	NA	TRBJ2-1	once	CASVDSGYNEQFF	TGCGCCAGCGTCGATAGCGGCTACAATGAGCAGTTCTTC
TRBV4-2	TRBD2	TRBJ2-3	NA	CASSQAASGGRKPVDTQYF	TGTGCCAGCAGCCAAGCGGCTAGCGGGGGCCGTAAGCCGGTAGATACGCAGTATTTT
TRBV3-1/TRBV3-2	NA	TRBJ2-7	few	CASSLPSGYEQYF	TGTGCCAGCAGCCTCCCCTCGGGTTACGAGCAGTACTTC
TRBV6-4	TRBD1	TRBJ1-1	NA	CASSEGTGGGTEAFF	TGTGCCAGCAGTGAAGGAACAGGGGGAGGGACTGAAGCTTTCTTT
TRBV7-2	NA	TRBJ1-3	NA	CASSLGTVGNTIYF	TGTGCCAGCAGCTTGGGGACCGTAGGAAACACCATATATTTT
TRBV19	NA	TRBJ1-6	NA	CASSPQIYNSPLHF	TGTGCCAGTAGTCCGCAGATCTATAATTCACCCCTCCACTTT
TRBV19	TRBD1	TRBJ1-2	NA	CASSVGQGGYGYTF	TGTGCCAGTAGTGTGGGACAGGGCGGCTATGGCTACACCTTC
TRBV7-2	NA	TRBJ2-2	NA	CASSRQGPPNTGELFF	TGTGCCAGCAGCCGCCAGGGTCCGCCAAACACCGGGGAGCTGTTTTTT
TRBV29-1	TRBD2	TRBJ2-1	NA	CSVGGSGRYGGEQFF	TGCAGCGTTGGTGGAAGCGGGAGATATGGGGGTGAGCAGTTCTTC
TRBV27	TRBD1	TRBJ2-7	NA	CASSPTGGEAYEQYF	TGTGCCAGCAGCCCAACAGGGGGTGAGGCCTACGAGCAGTACTTC
TRBV5-1	NA	TRBJ2-1	NA	CASSGTLGANEQFF	TGCGCCAGCAGCGGGACCCTGGGGGCCAATGAGCAGTTCTTC
TRBV5-6	NA	TRBJ2-1	NA	CASSLARRGEQFF	TGTGCCAGCAGCTTGGCCAGGCGTGGCGAGCAGTTCTTC
TRBV5-1	TRBD2	TRBJ2-1	once	CASSLGGLAGKNEQFF	TGCGCCAGCAGCTTGGGAGGACTAGCGGGAAAAAATGAGCAGTTCTTC
TRBV30	NA	TRBJ1-1	once	CAWSFRNTEAFF	TGTGCCTGGAGTTTTCGGAACACTGAAGCTTTCTTT
TRBV4-2	TRBD2	TRBJ2-3	few	CASSPLAGESFRAQYF	TGTGCCAGCAGCCCGCTAGCGGGAGAGTCCTTTCGGGCGCAGTATTTT
TRBV19	TRBD2	TRBJ2-1	once	CASSTTSGRPNEQFF	TGTGCCAGTAGTACGACTAGCGGGAGGCCAAATGAGCAGTTCTTC
TRBV5-1	NA	TRBJ2-7	NA	CASSFDTFSYEQYF	TGCGCCAGCAGCTTCGACACCTTTTCCTACGAGCAGTACTTC
TRBV14	NA	TRBJ2-2	NA	CASSQVGGTGELFF	TGTGCCAGCAGCCAAGTAGGAGGGACCGGGGAGCTGTTTTTT
TRBV7-3	NA	TRBJ1-1	NA	CASSLTGNGDTEAFF	TGTGCCAGCAGCTTAACCGGGAACGGGGACACTGAAGCTTTCTTT
TRBV18	NA	TRBJ1-5	NA	CASSLLGGDNQPQHF	TGTGCCAGCTCACTCCTAGGGGGGGACAATCAGCCCCAGCATTTT
TRBV27	NA	TRBJ2-1	NA	CASGPNEQFF	TGTGCCAGCGGTCCTAATGAGCAGTTCTTC
TRBV7-2	NA	TRBJ1-1	NA	CASSPDPAPPF	TGTGCCAGCAGCCCGGACCCCGCCCCTCCCTTT
TRBV6-4	NA	TRBJ1-1	NA	CASSKWWNTEAFF	TGTGCCAGCAGTAAGTGGTGGAACACTGAAGCTTTCTTT
TRBV6-5	NA	TRBJ2-3	NA	CASSYSLGVGADTQYF	TGTGCCAGCAGTTACTCCCTCGGGGTAGGGGCAGATACGCAGTATTTT
TRBV5-6	NA	TRBJ1-2	NA	CASTPGEGRVYGYTF	TGTGCCAGCACACCAGGGGAAGGGCGGGTCTATGGCTACACCTTC
TRBV7-3	NA	TRBJ2-1	NA	CASSSDHSYNEQFF	TGTGCCAGCAGCTCCGACCACTCCTACAATGAGCAGTTCTTC
TRBV9	NA	TRBJ1-1	NA	CASAPYELNTEAFF	TGTGCCAGCGCACCCTACGAGCTTAACACTGAAGCTTTCTTT
TRBV7-9	NA	TRBJ1-1	NA	CASSFGRTNTEAFF	TGTGCCAGCAGCTTCGGACGTACGAACACTGAAGCTTTCTTT
TRBV10-3	NA	TRBJ2-3	NA	CAISESIGAGTQYF	TGTGCCATCAGTGAGTCAATCGGGGCAGGTACGCAGTATTTT
TRBV11-2	NA	TRBJ2-2	NA	CASSATQVAGELFF	TGTGCCAGCAGCGCAACTCAGGTGGCCGGGGAGCTGTTTTTT
TRBV7-2	NA	TRBJ1-1	NA	CASSPDRTMNTEAFF	TGTGCCAGCAGCCCTGATCGGACGATGAACACTGAAGCTTTCTTT
TRBV6-5	NA	TRBJ1-1	NA	CASSYSGVNTEAFF	TGTGCCAGCAGTTACTCGGGGGTGAACACTGAAGCTTTCTTT
TRBV7-8	TRBD2	TRBJ2-1	NA	CASRASGRAGHNEQFF	TGTGCCAGCAGGGCGAGCGGGAGGGCCGGGCACAATGAGCAGTTCTTC
TRBV24-1	TRBD2	TRBJ2-1	NA	CATSEPGTRAYNEQFF	TGTGCCACCAGTGAGCCAGGGACTAGAGCCTACAATGAGCAGTTCTTC
TRBV6-5	NA	TRBJ1-5	NA	CASKSRAAEGPQHF	TGTGCCAGCAAGAGCAGGGCCGCCGAAGGGCCCCAGCATTTT
TRBV6-4	NA	TRBJ2-1	NA	CASSRDKTNVYEQFF	TGTGCCAGCAGCCGGGACAAAACAAACGTATATGAGCAGTTCTTC
TRBV27	TRBD2	TRBJ2-1	NA	CASSPRTSGRSSYNEQFF	TGTGCCAGCAGTCCCCGGACTAGCGGTAGGAGCTCCTACAATGAGCAGTTCTTC
TRBV11-2	NA	TRBJ1-3	NA	CASSFTLTVSSGNTIYF	TGTGCCAGCAGTTTCACCCTCACCGTTAGCTCTGGAAACACCATATATTTT
TRBV9	TRBD2	TRBJ2-3	NA	CASTQLGLAGDTQYF	TGTGCCAGCACCCAGTTGGGACTAGCGGGAGATACGCAGTATTTT
TRBV30	NA	TRBJ1-6	NA	CAWTRNSLSYNSPLHF	TGTGCCTGGACCAGAAACAGTTTATCCTATAATTCACCCCTCCACTTT